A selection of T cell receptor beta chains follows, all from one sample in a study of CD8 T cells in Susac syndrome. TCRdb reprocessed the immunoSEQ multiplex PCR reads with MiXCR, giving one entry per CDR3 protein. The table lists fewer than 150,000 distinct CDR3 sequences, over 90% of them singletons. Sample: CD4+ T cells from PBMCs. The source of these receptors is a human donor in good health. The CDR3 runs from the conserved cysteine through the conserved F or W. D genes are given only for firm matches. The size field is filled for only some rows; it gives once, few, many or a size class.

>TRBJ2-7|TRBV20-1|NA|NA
TGCAGTGCTCTTAGCGACTACGAGCAGTACTTC
CSALSDYEQYF
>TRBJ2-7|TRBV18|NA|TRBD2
TGTGCCAGCTCACGCGTTGGTAGCGGGGGACCATTTGGCGAGCAGTACTTC
CASSRVGSGGPFGEQYF
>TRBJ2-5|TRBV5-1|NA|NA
TGCGCCAGCAGCTTCCAGCAAGACCAAGAGACCCAGTACTTC
CASSFQQDQETQYF
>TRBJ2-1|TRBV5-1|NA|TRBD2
TGCGCCAGCAGCTTAAGTCTAGCGGGAGCTAGTGAGCAGTTCTTC
CASSLSLAGASEQFF
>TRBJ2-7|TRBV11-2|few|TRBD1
TGTGCCAGCAGCTCGCTTACCGGGACAGGACACTACGAGCAGTACTTC
CASSSLTGTGHYEQYF
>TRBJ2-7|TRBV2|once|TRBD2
TGTGCCAGCAGTGAACTGCTAGCGGGAACCTACGAGCAGTACTTC
CASSELLAGTYEQYF
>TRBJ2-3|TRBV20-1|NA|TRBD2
TGCAGTTTTCAACGGAGCGGGATTCAAACAGATACGCAGTATTTT
CSFQRSGIQTDTQYF
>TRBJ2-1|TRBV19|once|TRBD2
TGTGCCAGTAGTAGCGGGAGTACGAATGAGCAGTTCTTC
CASSSGSTNEQFF
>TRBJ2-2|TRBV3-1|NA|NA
TGTGCCAGCAGCCAAGCAGAGAGGACGACCGGGGAGCTGTTTTTT
CASSQAERTTGELFF
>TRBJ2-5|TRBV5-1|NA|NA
TGCGCCAGCAGCACGGGGATAAGAGAGACCCAGTACTTC
CASSTGIRETQYF
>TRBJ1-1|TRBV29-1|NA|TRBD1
TGCAGCGGACGCGGACAGGGCGATGAAGCTTTCTTT
CSGRGQGDEAFF
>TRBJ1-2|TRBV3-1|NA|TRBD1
TGTGCCAGCAGCCAAGATTACGGGGGGACAGTATCCTATGGCTACACCTTC
CASSQDYGGTVSYGYTF
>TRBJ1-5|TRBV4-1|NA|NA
TGCGCCAGCAGCCAATCCGCCCCGGGCAATCAGCCCCAGCATTTT
CASSQSAPGNQPQHF
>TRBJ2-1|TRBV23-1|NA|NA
TGCGCCAGCAGGGTGGTGGAGGATAAAAACAATGAGCAGTTCTTC
CASRVVEDKNNEQFF
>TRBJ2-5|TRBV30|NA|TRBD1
TGTGCCTGGACCATGGTCAGGGGGCAAGAGACCCAGTACTTC
CAWTMVRGQETQYF
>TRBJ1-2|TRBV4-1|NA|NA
TGCGCCAGCAGCCAAGGGGTTCAGGGGCGCGGCTACACCTTC
CASSQGVQGRGYTF
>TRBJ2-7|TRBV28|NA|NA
TGTGCCAGTCAAGGGCCTTACGACGAGCAGTACTTC
CASQGPYDEQYF
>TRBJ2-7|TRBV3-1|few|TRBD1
TGTGCCAGCAGTTACAGGGGTTCCTACGAGCAGTACTTC
CASSYRGSYEQYF
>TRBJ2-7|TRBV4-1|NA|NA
TGCGCCAGCAGCCAGGGATCTACGGGACGGAACTACGAGCAGTACTTC
CASSQGSTGRNYEQYF
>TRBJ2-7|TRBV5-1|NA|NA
TGCGCCAGCAGCTCCTCGACAGGCTCCTACGAGCAGTACTTC
CASSSSTGSYEQYF
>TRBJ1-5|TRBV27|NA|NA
TGTGCCAGCGGTCCAGCCTCGTCTAGCAATCAGCCCCAGCATTTT
CASGPASSSNQPQHF
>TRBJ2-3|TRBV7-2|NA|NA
TGTGCCAGCAGCCCCCGGTGGGCGGCAGATACGCAGTATTTT
CASSPRWAADTQYF
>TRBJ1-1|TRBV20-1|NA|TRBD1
TGCAGTGATAGGACAGGGAACACTGAAGCTTTCTTT
CSDRTGNTEAFF
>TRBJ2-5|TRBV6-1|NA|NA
TGTGCCAGCAGTCCGGCCGGTCGGGAGACCCAGTACTTC
CASSPAGRETQYF